This T cell receptor beta chain was obtained from a study of early T cells in non-severe SARS-CoV-2 infection. Overall study context: Sequencing was performed on bulk RNA from unsorted whole blood, leaving chains unpaired.

Study-wide points: Lookups in VDJdb leaned toward anti-spike CD8 responses and missed private and CD4 specificities.

V lost 2 bases, J lost 7 bases, and 5 bases lay in between. The V gene's germline CDR1 is SEHNR and CDR2 FQNEAQ (reference sequence). The CDR3 loop spans 11 amino acids. Separate cDNA molecules each had unique molecular identifiers attached to them. TCRdb independently ran MiXCR on the 5' RACE reads; one entry per CDR3 protein. The sample includes more than 65,000 distinct CDR3 sequences, around 12% of them seen just once. This clonotype was seen many times. Its antigen is as yet unknown. The sequencing sample was made of whole blood. The receptor comes from an adult who was a healthcare worker with PCR-confirmed SARS-CoV-2 infection or an uninfected control (not recorded which). V and J are TRBV7-9 and TRBJ1-2; D uncertain. CDR3 bases: TGTGCCAGCAGCTTACGTCTTGGCTACACCTTC. Translation: CASSLRLGYTF. The full variable domain, rest sourced from reference TRBV7-9 and TRBJ1-2, is DTGVSQNPRHKITKRGQNVTFRCDPISEHNRLYWYRQTLGQGPEFLTYFQNEAQLEKSRLLSDRFSAERPKGSFSTLEIQRTEQGDSAMYLCASSLRLGYTFGSGTRLTVV.